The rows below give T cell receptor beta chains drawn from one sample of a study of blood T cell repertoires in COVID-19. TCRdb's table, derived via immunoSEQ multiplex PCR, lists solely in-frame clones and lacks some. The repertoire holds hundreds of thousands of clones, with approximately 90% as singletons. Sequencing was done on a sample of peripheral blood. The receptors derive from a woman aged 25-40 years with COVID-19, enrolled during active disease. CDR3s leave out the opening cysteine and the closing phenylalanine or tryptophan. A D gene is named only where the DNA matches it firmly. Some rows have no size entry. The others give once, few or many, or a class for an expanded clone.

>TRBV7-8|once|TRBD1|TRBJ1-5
ASSHRTGQSNQPQH
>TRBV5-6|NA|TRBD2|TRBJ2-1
ASGGLAGGPYNEQF
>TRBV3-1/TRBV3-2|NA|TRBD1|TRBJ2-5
ASSQVTGPRVETQY
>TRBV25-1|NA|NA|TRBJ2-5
ASSEYGGQETQY
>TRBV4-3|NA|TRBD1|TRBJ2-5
ASSQSGQVIETQY
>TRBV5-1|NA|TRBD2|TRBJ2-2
ASSLGTSATGELF
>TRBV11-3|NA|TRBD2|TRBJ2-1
ASSLALWAGGPKSNEQF
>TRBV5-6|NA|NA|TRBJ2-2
ASSFRRITGELF
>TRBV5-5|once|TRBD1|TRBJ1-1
ASSLGGGWGTEAF
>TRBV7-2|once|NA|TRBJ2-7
ASSLDRAVYEQY
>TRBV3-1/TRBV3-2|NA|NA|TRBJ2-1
ASSREGWQF
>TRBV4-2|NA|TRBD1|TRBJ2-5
ASSPNGAGTGGRETQY
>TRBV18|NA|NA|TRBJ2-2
ASSPPDTTTLGAYGELF
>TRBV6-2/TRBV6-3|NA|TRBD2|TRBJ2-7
ASSYGLAGAYEQY
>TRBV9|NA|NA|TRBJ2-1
ASSVATPGRVGDNEQF
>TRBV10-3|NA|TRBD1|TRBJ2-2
AINRGPNTGELF
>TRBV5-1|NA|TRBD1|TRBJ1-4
ASSFGQGFDEKLF
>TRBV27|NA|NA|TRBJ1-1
ASNAREGTEAF
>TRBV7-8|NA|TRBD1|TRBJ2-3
ASSLWGQGSTDTQY
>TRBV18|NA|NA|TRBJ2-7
ASSPLRALSGDEQY
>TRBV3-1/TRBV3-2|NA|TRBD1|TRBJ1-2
ASSPTGVNYGYT
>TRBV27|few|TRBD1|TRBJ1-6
ASSLWRQGSGSPLH
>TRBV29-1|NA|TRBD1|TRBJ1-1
SVQTGGNTEAF
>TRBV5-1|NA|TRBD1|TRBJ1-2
ASSSAGQGSGGYT
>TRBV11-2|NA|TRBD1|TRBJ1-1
ASSPRPGTGRSLGTEAF
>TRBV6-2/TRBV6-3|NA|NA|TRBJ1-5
ASSQDPRDQPQH
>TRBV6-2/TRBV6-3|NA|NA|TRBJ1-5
ASSYEDRFSTGNQPQH
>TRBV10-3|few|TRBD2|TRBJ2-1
AITGTSGDEQF
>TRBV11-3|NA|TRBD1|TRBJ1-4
ASSFTGAPSNEKLF
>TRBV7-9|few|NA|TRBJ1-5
ASSPAANQPQH
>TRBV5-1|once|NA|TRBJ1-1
ASSWGAGYNTEAF
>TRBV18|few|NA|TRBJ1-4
ASSSNTGSNEKLF
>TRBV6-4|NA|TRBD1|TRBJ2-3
ASSEDRTTDTQY
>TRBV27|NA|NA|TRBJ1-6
ASSLEGFYNSPLH
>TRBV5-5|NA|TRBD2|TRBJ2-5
ASSTGTTPGTQY
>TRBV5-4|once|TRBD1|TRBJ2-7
ASSPTIYRGREQY
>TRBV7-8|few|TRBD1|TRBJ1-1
ASSAGTGVAGTEAF
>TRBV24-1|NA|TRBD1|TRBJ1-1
ATSDPTGEAF
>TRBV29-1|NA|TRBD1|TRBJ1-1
SVIPRQGLRAF
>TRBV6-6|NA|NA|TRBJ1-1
ASSYSGRRTEAF
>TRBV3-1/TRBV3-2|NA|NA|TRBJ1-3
PRSEESGNTIY
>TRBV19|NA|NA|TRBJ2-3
ASSIISQAPDTQY
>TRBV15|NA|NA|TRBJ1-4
ATSRGAGHNEKLF
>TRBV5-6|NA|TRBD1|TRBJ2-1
ASSSGTGIGSNEQF
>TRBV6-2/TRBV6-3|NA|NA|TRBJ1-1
ASSSSENTEAF
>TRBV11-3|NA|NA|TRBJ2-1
ASSALAETGEQF
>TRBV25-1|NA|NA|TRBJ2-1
ASIDAQRSSYNEQF
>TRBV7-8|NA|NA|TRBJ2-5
ASSPVAQETQY
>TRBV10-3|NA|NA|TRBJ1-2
AISTGLYGYT